This TCR beta chain was sequenced in a study of T cell responses to AZD1222 COVID-19 vaccine (dated by TCRdb to the early 2020s). Broadly, across the study: AZD1222 recipients whose second dose came at about 4 weeks and those whose second dose came at about 12 weeks were combined into one group, since spike-specific TCR depth and breadth did not differ between the two schedules. TCR sequencing covered some 240 trial participants: about 210 given two doses of AZD1222 and approximately 26 given two doses of MenACWY control vaccine. Enrollment into the trials was organized by age into subgroups of 18-55, 56-69 and 70-plus years, and those subgroups contained roughly 140, 27 and 60 TCR-sequenced participants, respectively. Results the study describes overall, beyond this receptor: Conclusions about previously exposed vaccinees are limited, since just five or six AZD1222 recipients were seropositive for SARS-CoV-2 at baseline. After two AZD1222 doses, both the breadth and the depth of spike-specific TCRs were significantly higher than at day 0 and than in MenACWY recipients. Nearly half of unique spike-specific TCRs reportedly recognized epitopes outside regions mutated in the B.1.351 and B.1.1.7 variants. The 56-69-year group was small, and its depth increase did not reach significance, likely because of low power. No day 14 peak-response samples were available, so repertoires were characterized only after the peak T cell response. Vaccine-associated CD4 TCRs spanned the whole spike protein, with dominant responses in regions 160-218 and 743-854. Most participants were white British and females outnumbered males, and the authors suggested that clonal diversity may have been underestimated.

This clone was seen a handful of times. What antigen it recognizes has not been identified. No much larger clone exists at a distance of one base, and base qualities are not known. The CDR3 regions of human TCRbeta chains were analyzed by immunosequencing. As for the authors' bioinformatics: Repertoire TCRs were matched against a reference library of SARS-CoV-2-specific TCRs generated with the MIRA antigen-specificity platform. Breadth meant the fraction of unique TCRs that were SARS-CoV-2-associated, whereas depth meant the fraction of total T cells that were SARS-CoV-2-associated. Using the MIRA data, each spike-specific TCR was mapped to the spike region that the TCR reacts to and placed in a CD4 or CD8 class. Log10-transformed breadth and depth values were compared by one-way ANOVA with Sidak's multiple comparisons tests. Not all clones reach the TCRdb copy of this immuneACCESS table, which keeps in-frame sequences only. Checked studies attribute under half of the gap to unresolved V genes and leave the rest unexplained. Clone size and V and J calls were adopted from that table, with D and trimming inferred from the DNA. This sample is represented by about 110,000 clones; 82% of them were singletons. Jointly, the top ten make up around 5% of the sample.

The CDR3 covers 15 residues, taking in both the cysteine and the phenylalanine. Only the CDR3 DNA stays, 45 bases, in frame from base 1. CDR1 and CDR2 (LGHNA, YSLEER) derive from the germline V gene. V trim: 2 bases; J trim: 3 bases; unmatched bases: 7. The time point tag for this specimen amounts to: baseline before first vaccination. Vaccinee samples came from UK trials COV001 and COV002, including a single-blind randomized controlled phase 2/3 trial of AZD1222 (ChAdOx1 nCoV-19) in healthy adults. For TCRbeta chain sequencing, PBMC samples from trial participants were taken at day 0 and at day 28 after the second dose.

The sequence links TRBV4-3 to TRBJ2-7, and TRBD1 aligns with 7 junction nucleotides. The TCR sequence derives from an adult in good health. This material consisted of peripheral blood, taken on day 0 of AZD1222 vaccination. In nucleotide form, the sequence is TGCGCCAGCAGCCAATTCGTAGCAGGGGGCTACGAGCAGTACTTC. This translates into CASSQFVAGGYEQYF.